This TCR beta chain was sequenced for a study of shared clonotypes between healthy human individuals. CDR1 is WSHSY and CDR2 is SAAADI in the germline V gene. The V gene lost 4 bases and the J gene lost 8 bases, with 11 bases spanning the gap. This CDR3 spans 12 amino acids. The data were produced by immunoSEQ multiplex PCR, yet TCRdb's version contains in-frame clones alone and is incomplete. The table records roughly 1,600,000 clones, less than 99% of them present only once. What was sequenced was naive CD4+ T cells sorted from blood. Sample subset: CD45RA+ positively selected. The receptor was derived from a young man in good health. V gene TRBV10-2 combines with J gene TRBJ1-1; D is ambiguous. The CDR3 DNA sequence: TGCGCCAGCAGTGGCTTCCGTTTGGAAGCTTTCTTT. This gives the protein CASSGFRLEAFF.